This is a list of T cell receptor beta chains from one sample in a study of cytomegalovirus exposure and HLA in healthy donors. Some clones are missing from TCRdb's copy, which holds only in-frame ones; the method was immunoSEQ multiplex PCR. The table has roughly 140,000 clones, about 72% seen once. Source material: PBMCs. These receptors came from a middle-aged man in good health and CMV-seronegative. Both conserved end residues are part of each CDR3. A D gene is named only where the DNA matches it firmly. Size is omitted from some rows. Given values are once, few, many or a class for expanded clones.

>TRBV29-1|TRBJ2-6|.|few
TGCAGCGTCGACGGGGGGCCGGGTGGGGCCAACGTCCTGACTTTC
CSVDGGPGGANVLTF
>TRBV7-2|TRBJ2-7|TRBD2|few
TGTGCCAGCAGCTTAGGACTAGCAGCCGAGCAGTACTTC
CASSLGLAAEQYF
>TRBV30|TRBJ2-2|.|.
TGTGCCTGGAATCCAACAGGGGGGGATACCGGGGAGCTGTTTTTT
CAWNPTGGDTGELFF
>TRBV6-1|TRBJ2-2|TRBD2|.
TGTGCCAGCGTGATGGCGGGAGTAAATACCGGGGAGCTGTTTTTT
CASVMAGVNTGELFF
>TRBV19|TRBJ1-1|TRBD1|.
TGTGCCAGTATAAGGGGGCAAGGTACTGAAGCTTTCTTT
CASIRGQGTEAFF
>TRBV5-1|TRBJ1-1|TRBD1|.
TGCGCCAGCAGCAGATTACAGGGGGGCACTGAAGCTTTCTTT
CASSRLQGGTEAFF
>TRBV7-2|TRBJ2-5|.|once
TGTGCCAGCAGCTCGGGGAGTAAGAGAGAGACCCAGTACTTC
CASSSGSKRETQYF
>TRBV6-5|TRBJ2-3|TRBD2|.
TGTGCCAGCAGTCTAGGGGAGGGGGATACGCAGTATTTT
CASSLGEGDTQYF
>TRBV23-1|TRBJ2-3|.|once
TGCGCCAGCAGTGTGATGGGTGGGAGACATACGCAGTATTTT
CASSVMGGRHTQYF
>TRBV27|TRBJ2-7|.|.
TGTGCCAGCAGTCGCGGGCCGGGGGACTACGAGCAGTACTTC
CASSRGPGDYEQYF
>TRBV5-1|TRBJ1-2|.|.
TGCGCCAGCAGCTTTTCGACAGTGCCTTATGGCTACACCTTC
CASSFSTVPYGYTF
>TRBV5-1|TRBJ2-1|.|.
TGCGCCAGCAGCTTGGGGACAGTGACCAATGAGCAGTTCTTC
CASSLGTVTNEQFF
>TRBV9|TRBJ2-7|TRBD2|few
TGTGCCAGCAGCGTTGCCGGGACTAGAGGTTCCGAGCAGTACTTC
CASSVAGTRGSEQYF
>TRBV19|TRBJ1-1|.|.
TGTGCCAGTCGCTCCAGTGAGCTAGGTTTCGGCACTGAAGCTTTCTTT
CASRSSELGFGTEAFF
>TRBV4-3|TRBJ2-3|TRBD2|.
TGCGCCAGCAGCCAAGAAGTCCTAGCGGGAGGTGTAGATACGCAGTATTTT
CASSQEVLAGGVDTQYF
>TRBV6-5|TRBJ2-7|TRBD2|few
TGTGCCAGCAGTTACTCGCGGGGGGCCTACGAGCAGTACTTC
CASSYSRGAYEQYF
>TRBV6-1|TRBJ1-2|.|.
TGTGCCAGCAATGCCGGGTCCTATGGCTACCCCTTC
CASNAGSYGYPF
>TRBV6-5|TRBJ2-7|TRBD1|.
TGTGCCAGCAGTCCGACAGGGGGTTCCTACGAGCAGTACTTC
CASSPTGGSYEQYF
>TRBV9|TRBJ2-5|TRBD1|few
TGTGCCAGCAGCCCCTTGGGGGCAGGGGGTCAAGAGACCCAGTACTTC
CASSPLGAGGQETQYF
>TRBV2|TRBJ2-1|.|once
TGTGCCAGCATTTTAGACAGGAGCTCCTACAATGAGCAGTTCTTC
CASILDRSSYNEQFF
>TRBV6-6|TRBJ1-2|TRBD1|few
TGTGCCAGCAGTCCACAGGGGCGGTATGGCTACACCTTC
CASSPQGRYGYTF
>TRBV28|TRBJ1-4|.|.
TGTGCCAGCAGTCCCGTCGGACAGAGCGCTAATGAAAAACTGTTTTTT
CASSPVGQSANEKLFF
>TRBV6-5|TRBJ2-7|TRBD2|few
TGTGCCAGCAGTTACTCGGCGGGAGGGTACTACGAGCAGTACTTC
CASSYSAGGYYEQYF
>TRBV5-1|TRBJ2-3|.|.
TGCGCCAGCACCCCGGGTATACACACAGATACGCAGTATTTT
CASTPGIHTDTQYF
>TRBV4-2|TRBJ2-7|.|few
TGTGCCAGCAGCCAAGATTTACGGGAACTCTACGAGCAGTACTTC
CASSQDLRELYEQYF
>TRBV2|TRBJ2-1|.|.
TGTGCCAGCGGAGGGGCTCTAGGGTCTTGGGGCAATGAGCAGTTCTTC
CASGGALGSWGNEQFF
>TRBV9|TRBJ2-6|.|.
TGTGCCAGCAGAGATAGAGGCGGGGGCGGGCTTGCTGGGGCCAACGTCCTGACTTTC
CASRDRGGGGLAGANVLTF
>TRBV15|TRBJ2-1|.|.
TGTGCCACCAGCCCCCCAAGGCTTCGGGTTGAGCAGTTCTTC
CATSPPRLRVEQFF
>TRBV10-3|TRBJ2-7|TRBD2|.
TGTGCCATCAGTGGACGGACTAGCAGCTACGAGCAGTACTTC
CAISGRTSSYEQYF
>TRBV6-5|TRBJ2-7|TRBD1|once
TGTGCCAGCAGTTGGGCCGTGGCAGGGGGCTACGAGCAGTACTTC
CASSWAVAGGYEQYF
>TRBV5-1|TRBJ1-4|.|few
TGCGCCAGCAGCTCTGCAACTAATGAAAAACTGTTTTTT
CASSSATNEKLFF
>TRBV6-4|TRBJ1-4|.|.
TGTGCCAGCGGTGAGGCCGCTTCTAATGAAAAACTGTTTTTT
CASGEAASNEKLFF
>TRBV7-9|TRBJ2-7|TRBD1|.
TGTGCCAGCAGCCCCTGGGACAGGGCACCCTACGAGCAGTACTTC
CASSPWDRAPYEQYF
>TRBV19|TRBJ2-7|.|.
TGTGCCAGTATCGACATCTACGAGCAGTACTTC
CASIDIYEQYF
>TRBV6-6|TRBJ1-5|.|.
TGTGCCAGCAGTTACGACAGCGGGGGGCGAGGTCAGCCCCAGCATTTT
CASSYDSGGRGQPQHF